The following is a T cell receptor (beta chain) sequence with its context. Its antigen is currently unknown. Via MiXCR, TCRdb re-called the RT-PCR reads, giving one row per CDR3 protein. Altogether 800,000 to 1,000,000 distinct CDR3 sequences are present, about 20% being singletons, with the ten largest covering about 10%. The data stem from a study of response to subunit inactivated influenza vaccine. General study findings and limits: Every seasonal influenza vaccination brings in few new T cells, the authors suggested.

CDR1 is DFQATT, CDR2 SNEGSKA, per germline (reference sequence). Trimming pared 2 bases from V and 0 bases from J, leaving 11 bases between. The CDR3 covers 14 residues. The chain carries TRBV20-1 and TRBJ2-7; D possibly corresponds to TRBD1 (5 bases). This clonotype originated in a man in his fifties who received an inactivated influenza vaccine. The sequencing here drew on PBMCs from blood, taken 5 to 6 days after vaccination. This chain's CDR3 is CSARIDSLSYEQYF. In DNA form, the CDR3 reads TGCAGTGCTAGAATCGACAGTCTCTCCTACGAGCAGTACTTC.